This T cell receptor beta chain comes out of a study of cytomegalovirus exposure and HLA in healthy donors. Whole-study context: An early release of data contained approximately 85 million unique TCRs, which came from HLA-typed donors. Broader study findings: The records held CMV serostatus as the only immune exposure information. An Asian-associated ancestry cluster reportedly showed fewer N-insertions than the roughly 670-donor mean in a later analysis. Reports showed the classifier diagnosing cytomegalovirus status with high specificity and sensitivity.

Primers: 60 Vbeta forward and 13 Jbeta reverse. Only in-frame clones appear in the TCRdb table, and some are missing; sequencing was by immunoSEQ multiplex PCR. The sample lists roughly 130,000 clones; more than 60% were seen once. Turning to this clone: Its antigen is unidentified.

Per germline, CDR1 SGHAT and CDR2 FQNNGV. This CDR3 is 13 amino acids long. Trimming left V 1 base short and J 3 bases short, with 7 bases between. The rearrangement uses TRBV11-2 and TRBJ2-7; the D is unclear. Sequencing was carried out using PBMCs. The receptor comes from a woman aged 50 to 65 in good health and CMV-seropositive. CDR3: CASSLVGGYEQYF. The DNA for the CDR3 is TGTGCCAGCAGCTTAGTAGGCGGCTACGAGCAGTACTTC.